This TCR beta chain is from a study of blood T cell repertoires in COVID-19. The CDR3 runs to 15 residues. The V gene's germline CDR1 is SEHNR and CDR2 FQNEAQ (reference sequence). V was pared by 1 base and J by 8 bases, with 15 bases between. Data came from immunoSEQ multiplex PCR; TCRdb stores just in-frame clones and leaves some out. The top ten clones hold around 2.1% of a sample with about 100,000 clones, just over 90% of them seen once. The origin of this receptor is a man in his fifties or sixties with active COVID-19. The chain couples TRBV7-9 to TRBJ1-5, with a weak D call TRBD1 (5 bases). The specimen was peripheral blood. The CDR3 spells CASSLGQGGLEPQHF. CDR3 DNA sequence: TGTGCCAGCAGCTTAGGGCAGGGAGGGTTGGAGCCCCAGCATTTT.